Listed below are T cell receptor beta chains from one sample, sequenced in a study of shared clonotypes between healthy human individuals. Sequencing was performed with immunoSEQ multiplex PCR; in TCRdb, only in-frame clones are kept and a portion is missing. The top ten hold 0.6% to 0.75% of the sample, which has over a million clones, approximately 78% seen once. Sequencing was performed on memory CD4+ T cells from PBMCs. These receptors were obtained from a man aged 18 to 30 in good health. Some clones in this sample may be carry-over from other donors' samples. CDR3s include the opening cysteine and the closing phenylalanine or tryptophan. D genes are given only for firm matches. Not all rows give a size; the values are once, few, many and, for expanded clones, a class.

D,size,V,J,DNA,CDR3
NA,NA,TRBV6-1,TRBJ2-1,TGTGCCAGCAAACAGGGCAGAAGGAATGAGCAGTTCTTC,CASKQGRRNEQFF
NA,few,TRBV10-2,TRBJ2-1,TGCGCCAGCAGTGTGGGACTGGAGCAGTTCTTC,CASSVGLEQFF
NA,NA,TRBV11-2,TRBJ2-7,TGTGCCAGCAGCTTAGGTAGCTACGAGCAGTACTTC,CASSLGSYEQYF
NA,NA,TRBV5-1,TRBJ2-3,TGCGCCAGCAGCTTGGCCGATTGGGGGCAAGGCACAGATACGCAGTATTTT,CASSLADWGQGTDTQYF
NA,NA,TRBV12-5,TRBJ2-7,TGTGCTAGTGGTTTGGTCTCTTCTTCGGATCAGCGAGCGACCTACGAGCAGTACTTC,CASGLVSSSDQRATYEQYF
NA,NA,TRBV15,TRBJ1-1,TGTGCCACCAGCAGAGAGGCGAGACAGGCTGAAGCTTTCTTT,CATSREARQAEAFF
NA,NA,TRBV2,TRBJ2-7,TGTGCCAGCGGAATCGGCAACCCCGCATTAGCAGAGAACTACGAGCAGTACTTC,CASGIGNPALAENYEQYF
TRBD1,few,TRBV11-2,TRBJ1-4,TGTGCCAGCAGCTTAGGCTCGAGTGGAGGACAGGCTGAAAAACTGTTTTTT,CASSLGSSGGQAEKLFF
NA,few,TRBV5-1,TRBJ1-5,TGCGCCAGCAGCTTGGGGGGCGGCAATCAGCCCCAGCATTTT,CASSLGGGNQPQHF
NA,NA,TRBV5-1,TRBJ2-3,TGCGCCAGCAGCTTGGGCCAAACGGAAGTAGATACGCAGTATTTT,CASSLGQTEVDTQYF
NA,few,TRBV7-2,TRBJ1-2,TGTGCCAGCGCCTTCACCGGGGTCCGAGGCTACACCTTC,CASAFTGVRGYTF
TRBD2,NA,TRBV7-6,TRBJ2-7,TGTGCCAGCAGTATCCTAGCGGCCTCCTACGAGCAGTACTTC,CASSILAASYEQYF
NA,NA,TRBV5-1,TRBJ2-2,TGCGCCAGCAGCTCCCAACCCCAGGGAAACACCGGGGAGCTGTTTTTT,CASSSQPQGNTGELFF
TRBD2,NA,TRBV9,TRBJ2-1,TGTGCCAGCAGCGCGACTGGGACTAGCGGATACAATGAGCAGTTCTTC,CASSATGTSGYNEQFF
NA,many,TRBV7-6,TRBJ2-3,TGTGCCAGCAGCCCAGTAGCGGATACGCAGTATTTT,CASSPVADTQYF
NA,NA,TRBV5-6,TRBJ1-2,TGTGCCAGCAGCTTGCGGGGACACCCTCATGGCTACACCTTC,CASSLRGHPHGYTF